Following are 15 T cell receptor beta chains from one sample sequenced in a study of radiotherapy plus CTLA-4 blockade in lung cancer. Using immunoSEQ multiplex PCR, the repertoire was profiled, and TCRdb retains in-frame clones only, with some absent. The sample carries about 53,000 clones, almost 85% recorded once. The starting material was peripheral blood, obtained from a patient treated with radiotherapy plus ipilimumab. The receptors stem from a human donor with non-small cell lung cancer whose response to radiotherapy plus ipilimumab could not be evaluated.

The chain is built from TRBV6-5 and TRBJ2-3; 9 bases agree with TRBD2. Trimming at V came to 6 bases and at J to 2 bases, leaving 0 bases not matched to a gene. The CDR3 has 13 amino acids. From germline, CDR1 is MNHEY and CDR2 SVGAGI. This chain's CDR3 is CASRGLATDTQYF. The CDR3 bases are TGTGCCAGCAGGGGACTAGCCACAGATACGCAGTATTTT.

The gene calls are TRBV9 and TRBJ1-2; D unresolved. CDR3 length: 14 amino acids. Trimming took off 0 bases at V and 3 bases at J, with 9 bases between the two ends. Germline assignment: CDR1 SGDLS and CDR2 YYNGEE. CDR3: CASSVVEGDYGYTF. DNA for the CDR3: TGTGCCAGCAGCGTAGTAGAGGGAGACTATGGCTACACCTTC.

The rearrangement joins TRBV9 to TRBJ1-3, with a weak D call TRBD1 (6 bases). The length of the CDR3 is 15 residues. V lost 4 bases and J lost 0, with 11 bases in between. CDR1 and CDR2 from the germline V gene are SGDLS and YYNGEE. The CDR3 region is CASSKRTDSGNTIYF. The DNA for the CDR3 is TGTGCCAGCAGCAAACGGACAGACTCTGGAAACACCATATATTTT. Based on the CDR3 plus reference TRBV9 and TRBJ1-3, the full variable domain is DSGVTQTPKHLITATGQRVTLRCSPRSGDLSVYWYQQSLDQGLQFLIQYYNGEERAKGNILERFSAQQFPDLHSELNLSSLELGDSALYFCASSKRTDSGNTIYFGEGSWLTVV.

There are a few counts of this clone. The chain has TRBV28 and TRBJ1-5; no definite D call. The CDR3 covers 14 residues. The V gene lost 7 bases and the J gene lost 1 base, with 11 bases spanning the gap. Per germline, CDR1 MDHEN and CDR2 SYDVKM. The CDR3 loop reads CASKSGASNQPQHF. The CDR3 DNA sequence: TGTGCCAGCAAGTCGGGAGCGAGCAATCAGCCCCAGCATTTT.

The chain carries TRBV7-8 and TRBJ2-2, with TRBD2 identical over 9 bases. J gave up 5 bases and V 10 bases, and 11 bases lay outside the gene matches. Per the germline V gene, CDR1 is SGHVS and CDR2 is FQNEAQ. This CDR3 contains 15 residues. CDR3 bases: TGTGCCAACCAGCTCTTAGCGGGAGAAACCGGGGAGCTGTTTTTT. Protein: CANQLLAGETGELFF.

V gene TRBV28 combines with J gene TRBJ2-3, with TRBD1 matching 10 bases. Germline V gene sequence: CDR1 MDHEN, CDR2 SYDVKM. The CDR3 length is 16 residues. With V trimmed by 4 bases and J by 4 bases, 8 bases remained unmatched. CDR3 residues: CASSSLGTGDADTQYF. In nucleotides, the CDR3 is TGTGCCAGCAGTTCCCTTGGGACAGGGGACGCAGATACGCAGTATTTT.

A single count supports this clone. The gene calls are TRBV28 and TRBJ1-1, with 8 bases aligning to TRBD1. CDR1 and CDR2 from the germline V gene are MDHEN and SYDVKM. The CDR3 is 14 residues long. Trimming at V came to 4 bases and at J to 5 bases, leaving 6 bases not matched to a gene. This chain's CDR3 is CASSSYRGWTEAFF. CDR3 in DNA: TGTGCCAGCAGTTCGTACAGGGGGTGGACTGAAGCTTTCTTT.

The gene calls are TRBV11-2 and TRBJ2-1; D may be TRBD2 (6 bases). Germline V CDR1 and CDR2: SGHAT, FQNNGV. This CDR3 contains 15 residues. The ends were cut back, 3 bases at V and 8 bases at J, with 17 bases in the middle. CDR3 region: CASSFLARSHDEQFF. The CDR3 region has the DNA TGTGCCAGCAGCTTTCTAGCGCGCAGCCATGATGAGCAGTTCTTC. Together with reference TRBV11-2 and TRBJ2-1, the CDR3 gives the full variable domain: EAGVAQSPRYKIIEKRQSVAFWCNPISGHATLYWYQQILGQGPKLLIQFQNNGVVDDSQLPKDRFSAERLKGVDSTLKIQPAKLEDSAVYLCASSFLARSHDEQFFGPGTRLTVL.

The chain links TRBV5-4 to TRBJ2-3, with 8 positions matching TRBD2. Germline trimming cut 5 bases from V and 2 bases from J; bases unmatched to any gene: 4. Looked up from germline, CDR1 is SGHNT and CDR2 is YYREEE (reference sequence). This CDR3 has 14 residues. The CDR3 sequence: CASSLTSVTDTQYF. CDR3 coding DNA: TGTGCCAGCAGTCTGACTAGCGTCACAGATACGCAGTATTTT.

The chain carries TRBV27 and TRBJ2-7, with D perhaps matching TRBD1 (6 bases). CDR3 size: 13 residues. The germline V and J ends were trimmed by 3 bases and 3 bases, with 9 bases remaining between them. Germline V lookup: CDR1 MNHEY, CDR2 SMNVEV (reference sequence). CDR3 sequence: CASSFQGHYEQYF. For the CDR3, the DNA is TGTGCCAGCAGTTTCCAGGGGCACTACGAGCAGTACTTC.

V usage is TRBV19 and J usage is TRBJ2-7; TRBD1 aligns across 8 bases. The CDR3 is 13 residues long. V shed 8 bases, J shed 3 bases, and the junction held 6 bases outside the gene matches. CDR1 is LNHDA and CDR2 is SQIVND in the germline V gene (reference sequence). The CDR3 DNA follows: TGTGCCAGTGCCGACAGGGGCTTCTACGAGCAGTACTTC. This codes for CASADRGFYEQYF.

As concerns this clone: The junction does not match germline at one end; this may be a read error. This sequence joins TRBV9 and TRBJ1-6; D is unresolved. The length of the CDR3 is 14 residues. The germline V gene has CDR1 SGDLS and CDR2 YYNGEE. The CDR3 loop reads CASSVGSSNSPLHF. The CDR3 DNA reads TGTGCCAGCAGCGTAGGTTCCTCTAATTCACCCCTCCACTTT.

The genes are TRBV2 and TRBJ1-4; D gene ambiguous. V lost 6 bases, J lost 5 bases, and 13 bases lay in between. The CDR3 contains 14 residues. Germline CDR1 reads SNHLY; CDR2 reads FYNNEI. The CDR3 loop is CASSYRGRNEKLFF. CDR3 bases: TGTGCCAGCAGCTACCGAGGGCGCAATGAAAAACTGTTTTTT.

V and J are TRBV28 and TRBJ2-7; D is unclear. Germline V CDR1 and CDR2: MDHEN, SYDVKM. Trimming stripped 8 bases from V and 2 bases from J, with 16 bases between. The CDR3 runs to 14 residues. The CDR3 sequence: CASPSRRRPYEQYF. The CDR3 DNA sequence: TGTGCCAGCCCAAGTCGGCGGCGACCCTACGAGCAGTACTTC.

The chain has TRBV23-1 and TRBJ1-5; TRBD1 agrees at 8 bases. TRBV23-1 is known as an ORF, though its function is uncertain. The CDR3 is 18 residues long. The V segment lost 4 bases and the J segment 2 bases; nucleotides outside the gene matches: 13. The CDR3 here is CASSLPGGTPGGNQPQHF. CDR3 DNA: TGCGCCAGCAGTCTACCAGGGGGCACCCCTGGGGGCAATCAGCCCCAGCATTTT.